Listed below are T cell receptor beta chains from one sample, sequenced in a study of long-term antiretroviral therapy in people with HIV. Using immunoSEQ multiplex PCR, the repertoire was profiled, and TCRdb retains in-frame clones only, with some absent. The table has 25,000 to 35,000 clones, 95% to 97% seen once. Sample: unsorted PBMCs, taken 6.6 years after starting antiretroviral therapy. The source is a man under 40 with HIV. Each CDR3 is given with its conserved first and last residue. The D gene is left open where the match is weak. Not all rows give a size; the values are once, few, many and, for expanded clones, a class.

d_call: -; v_call: TRBV25-1; clone_size: -; j_call: TRBJ2-2; cdr3_nt: TGTGCCAGCAGCCCGACAGCGCTGAACACCGGGGAGCTGTTTTTT; cdr3_aa: CASSPTALNTGELFF
d_call: TRBD2; v_call: TRBV27; clone_size: once; j_call: TRBJ2-1; cdr3_nt: TGTGCCAGCAGTTCCGGGACTAACTACAAATGGAACAATGAGCAGTTCTTC; cdr3_aa: CASSSGTNYKWNNEQFF
d_call: -; v_call: TRBV6-1; clone_size: -; j_call: TRBJ1-5; cdr3_nt: TGTGCCAGCAGTGAAGGCAGGGACCAGCCCCAGCATTTT; cdr3_aa: CASSEGRDQPQHF
d_call: -; v_call: TRBV29-1; clone_size: -; j_call: TRBJ1-1; cdr3_nt: TGCAGCGTTGAAACTTCAGGGTGGGGGAACACTGAAGCTTTCTTT; cdr3_aa: CSVETSGWGNTEAFF
d_call: -; v_call: TRBV10-3; clone_size: -; j_call: TRBJ1-2; cdr3_nt: TGTGCCATCAGTGTGGGATATGGCTACACCTTC; cdr3_aa: CAISVGYGYTF
d_call: TRBD2; v_call: TRBV10-3; clone_size: -; j_call: TRBJ2-7; cdr3_nt: TGTGCCATCAGTGAGGGCCGCGGGAGGGCCAGGGGGGAGCAGTACTTC; cdr3_aa: CAISEGRGRARGEQYF
d_call: -; v_call: TRBV30; clone_size: -; j_call: TRBJ2-1; cdr3_nt: TGTGCCTGGAGTGTAGGTGCGATCTACAATGAGCAGTTCTTC; cdr3_aa: CAWSVGAIYNEQFF
d_call: -; v_call: TRBV5-4; clone_size: -; j_call: TRBJ1-1; cdr3_nt: TGTGCCAGCAGCTTGCCTTACCAGGGTGCTGAAGCTTTCTTT; cdr3_aa: CASSLPYQGAEAFF
d_call: TRBD2; v_call: TRBV6-5; clone_size: -; j_call: TRBJ2-7; cdr3_nt: TGTGCCAGCAGTGGGACTAGCGGTTCCTACGAGCAGTACTTC; cdr3_aa: CASSGTSGSYEQYF
d_call: TRBD1; v_call: TRBV28; clone_size: few; j_call: TRBJ2-7; cdr3_nt: TGTGCCAGCAGAACGACCGGGACAGGGATCGAGCAGTACTTC; cdr3_aa: CASRTTGTGIEQYF
d_call: -; v_call: TRBV4-1; clone_size: -; j_call: TRBJ1-5; cdr3_nt: TGCGCCAGCAGCCAAGCGTTCGGGACAACCAATCAGCCCCAGCATTTT; cdr3_aa: CASSQAFGTTNQPQHF
d_call: TRBD2; v_call: TRBV11-2; clone_size: -; j_call: TRBJ2-3; cdr3_nt: TGTGCCAGCAGCTTAATGGGCGGGGGATATAGCACAGATACGCAGTATTTT; cdr3_aa: CASSLMGGGYSTDTQYF
d_call: -; v_call: TRBV18; clone_size: -; j_call: TRBJ2-7; cdr3_nt: TGTGCCAGCTCACCACTCGGGGGCGAGCAGTACTTC; cdr3_aa: CASSPLGGEQYF
d_call: -; v_call: TRBV9; clone_size: once; j_call: TRBJ2-3; cdr3_nt: TGTGCCAGCAGCGTAGCTGGGACAGATACGCAGTATTTT; cdr3_aa: CASSVAGTDTQYF
d_call: -; v_call: TRBV4-2; clone_size: once; j_call: TRBJ1-4; cdr3_nt: TGTGCCAGCAGCCAAGTCGCGGTTGGTGAAAAACTGTTTTTT; cdr3_aa: CASSQVAVGEKLFF
d_call: TRBD1; v_call: TRBV9; clone_size: -; j_call: TRBJ1-6; cdr3_nt: TGTGCCAGCAGCGTAGCCCAGGGGGCCCACTCTAATTCACCCCTCCACTTT; cdr3_aa: CASSVAQGAHSNSPLHF
d_call: -; v_call: TRBV6-5; clone_size: -; j_call: TRBJ2-7; cdr3_nt: TGTGCCAGCAGTTATCAAAGGGCCCCCTACGAGCAGTACTTC; cdr3_aa: CASSYQRAPYEQYF
d_call: -; v_call: TRBV7-9; clone_size: -; j_call: TRBJ2-7; cdr3_nt: TGTGCCAGCAGCGGAGGGTCCTACGAGCAGTACTTC; cdr3_aa: CASSGGSYEQYF
d_call: -; v_call: TRBV7-9; clone_size: -; j_call: TRBJ1-3; cdr3_nt: TGTGCCAGCAGTCCGACTGGGAACTCTGGAAACACCATATATTTT; cdr3_aa: CASSPTGNSGNTIYF
d_call: -; v_call: TRBV30; clone_size: -; j_call: TRBJ2-7; cdr3_nt: TGTGCCTGGATTTGGCAGGGAGGCCACGAGCAGTACTTC; cdr3_aa: CAWIWQGGHEQYF
d_call: TRBD1; v_call: TRBV6-1; clone_size: -; j_call: TRBJ2-1; cdr3_nt: TGTGCCAGCAGGGACAGGAAATATACAAATGAGCAGTTCTTC; cdr3_aa: CASRDRKYTNEQFF
d_call: TRBD1; v_call: TRBV7-8; clone_size: -; j_call: TRBJ2-2; cdr3_nt: TGTGCCAGCAGCTCGACAGGGACGAACACCGGGGAGCTGTTTTTT; cdr3_aa: CASSSTGTNTGELFF
d_call: TRBD1; v_call: TRBV29-1; clone_size: -; j_call: TRBJ2-1; cdr3_nt: TGCAGCGCTGGGGCCCGGGACAGCCGGGTTAGGACGCAGTTCTTC; cdr3_aa: CSAGARDSRVRTQFF
d_call: -; v_call: TRBV19; clone_size: -; j_call: TRBJ1-1; cdr3_nt: TGTGCCAGCAGATATCGGAACACTGAAGCTTTCTTT; cdr3_aa: CASRYRNTEAFF
d_call: -; v_call: TRBV2; clone_size: -; j_call: TRBJ1-1; cdr3_nt: TGTGCCAGCAGTGAAGCAACCAGAACCTCGAACACTGAAGCTTTCTTT; cdr3_aa: CASSEATRTSNTEAFF
d_call: -; v_call: TRBV4-1; clone_size: once; j_call: TRBJ2-1; cdr3_nt: TGCGCCAGCAGCCAACCCATACCGGGACGAGTATCCAATGAGCAGTTCTTC; cdr3_aa: CASSQPIPGRVSNEQFF
d_call: -; v_call: TRBV6-1; clone_size: -; j_call: TRBJ2-7; cdr3_nt: TGTGCCAGCAGTGAGGGGGGACGGGGATACGAGCAGTACTTC; cdr3_aa: CASSEGGRGYEQYF
d_call: TRBD2; v_call: TRBV15; clone_size: -; j_call: TRBJ2-7; cdr3_nt: TGTGCCACCAGCGGCCCGGGACTAGCGGGTACACAGTACTTC; cdr3_aa: CATSGPGLAGTQYF
d_call: TRBD1; v_call: TRBV27; clone_size: -; j_call: TRBJ2-2; cdr3_nt: TGTGCCAGCAGTCCGACAGGGTACGGGGAGCTGTTTTTT; cdr3_aa: CASSPTGYGELFF
d_call: -; v_call: TRBV7-9; clone_size: -; j_call: TRBJ2-3; cdr3_nt: TGTGCCAGCAGTTATAAGGGGGGCGACACAGATACGCAGTATTTT; cdr3_aa: CASSYKGGDTDTQYF
d_call: -; v_call: TRBV11-1; clone_size: -; j_call: TRBJ2-7; cdr3_nt: TGTGCCAGCAGCTTAGTAGGCGGCTACGAGCAGTACTTC; cdr3_aa: CASSLVGGYEQYF
d_call: TRBD1; v_call: TRBV27; clone_size: -; j_call: TRBJ1-2; cdr3_nt: TGTGCCAGCACAGGGACAGGGGTAAATGGCTACACCTTC; cdr3_aa: CASTGTGVNGYTF
d_call: TRBD1; v_call: TRBV7-6; clone_size: -; j_call: TRBJ1-1; cdr3_nt: TGTGCCAGCAGGGGATACAGGGGGCGAATGAACACTGAAGCTTTCTTT; cdr3_aa: CASRGYRGRMNTEAFF
d_call: TRBD2; v_call: TRBV5-8; clone_size: -; j_call: TRBJ2-3; cdr3_nt: TGTGCCAGCAGCCCTCAGCGGGGGCCCACAGATACGCAGTATTTT; cdr3_aa: CASSPQRGPTDTQYF
d_call: -; v_call: TRBV20-1; clone_size: -; j_call: TRBJ2-5; cdr3_nt: TGCAGCTTAGGCGGCCAAGAGACCCAGTACTTC; cdr3_aa: CSLGGQETQYF
d_call: -; v_call: TRBV4-3; clone_size: -; j_call: TRBJ1-1; cdr3_nt: TGCGCCAGCAGCCCCGGGTCCGGGGTTTCCCGGGTGAACACTGAAGCTTTCTTT; cdr3_aa: CASSPGSGVSRVNTEAFF
d_call: -; v_call: TRBV5-8; clone_size: -; j_call: TRBJ2-2; cdr3_nt: TGTGCCAGCAGCCCTGTCTCGAACACCGGGGAGCTGTTTTTT; cdr3_aa: CASSPVSNTGELFF
d_call: TRBD2; v_call: TRBV4-2; clone_size: -; j_call: TRBJ2-7; cdr3_nt: TGTGCCAGCAGCCAAGAGGGACTAGCCAGAGAGCAGTACTTC; cdr3_aa: CASSQEGLAREQYF
d_call: TRBD2; v_call: TRBV4-2; clone_size: -; j_call: TRBJ2-5; cdr3_nt: TGTGCCAGCAGCCAAGATGAGCTAGCGGGGGCCGAGACCCAGTACTTC; cdr3_aa: CASSQDELAGAETQYF
d_call: TRBD2; v_call: TRBV4-1; clone_size: -; j_call: TRBJ2-1; cdr3_nt: TGCGCCAGCAGCCAAGATCCGGGCTCGGCAAATAGACGGGGGGATGAGCAGTTCTTC; cdr3_aa: CASSQDPGSANRRGDEQFF
d_call: -; v_call: TRBV6-5; clone_size: -; j_call: TRBJ2-7; cdr3_nt: TGTGCCATCAGTGAGCCTAGCCCCAACGAGCAGTACTTC; cdr3_aa: CAISEPSPNEQYF
d_call: -; v_call: TRBV5-1; clone_size: -; j_call: TRBJ2-7; cdr3_nt: TGCGCCAGCAGCTTTGATCGGGGGTTGAGCGAGCAGTACTTC; cdr3_aa: CASSFDRGLSEQYF
d_call: -; v_call: TRBV5-1; clone_size: -; j_call: TRBJ2-1; cdr3_nt: TGCGCCAGCAGTTCGAGGGCCCCCCGCAATGAGCAGTTCTTC; cdr3_aa: CASSSRAPRNEQFF
d_call: -; v_call: TRBV6-1; clone_size: once; j_call: TRBJ2-3; cdr3_nt: TGTGCCAGCAGTGGCGGTGGGTTGCGGGGCACAGATACGCAGTATTTT; cdr3_aa: CASSGGGLRGTDTQYF
d_call: -; v_call: TRBV11-2; clone_size: -; j_call: TRBJ2-7; cdr3_nt: TGTGCCAGCAGCTTAGATCGGGGACGGTACGAGCAGTACTTC; cdr3_aa: CASSLDRGRYEQYF
d_call: -; v_call: TRBV4-3; clone_size: -; j_call: TRBJ1-5; cdr3_nt: TGCGCCAGCAGCCAAGGGGGAGGGAGCAATCAGCCCCAGCATTTT; cdr3_aa: CASSQGGGSNQPQHF
d_call: -; v_call: TRBV9; clone_size: -; j_call: TRBJ2-1; cdr3_nt: TGTGCCAGCAGCGTAGTCCGGTCGGGTGAGCAGTTCTTC; cdr3_aa: CASSVVRSGEQFF
d_call: TRBD1; v_call: TRBV7-8; clone_size: -; j_call: TRBJ1-5; cdr3_nt: TGTGCCAGCAGCCTCCGGACAGGGGGACTCGTACAGCCCCAGCATTTT; cdr3_aa: CASSLRTGGLVQPQHF
d_call: TRBD1; v_call: TRBV28; clone_size: -; j_call: TRBJ1-2; cdr3_nt: TGTGCCAGCAGTTGGACGACAGGGGGCGACTATGGCTACACCTTC; cdr3_aa: CASSWTTGGDYGYTF